This T cell receptor (beta chain) was profiled in a study of T cells in Graves' hyperthyroidism and ophthalmopathy. The overall study: The authors collected peripheral blood at initial diagnosis, before any treatment.

RNA transcripts were the template for amplifying TCR beta CDR3 regions. A set of HTBI primers served as the primers for a first-round RT-PCR of the TCR CDR3. TCRdb reprocessed the multiplex PCR reads with MiXCR, giving one entry per CDR3 protein. The sample includes fewer than 650,000 distinct CDR3 sequences, 14% of them seen just once. Newly diagnosed patients aged 18 to 65 had hyperthyroidism of under 2 months' duration. The germline V gene encodes CDR1 SGHRS and CDR2 YFSETQ. CDR3 length: 14 amino acids. Germline trimming cut 3 bases from V and 7 bases from J; bases unmatched to any gene: 7. Turning to this clonotype: Its antigen is unidentified.

Study-wide results and caveats: Appearing also in blood were most of the thyroid clonotypes expanded above 0.001. Stable hyperthyroidism was told apart from ophthalmopathy by a model built on 13 V-J features.

The sequenced sample consisted of blood. The V call is TRBV5-1, the J call TRBJ2-1, with 7 bases lining up with TRBD2. This receptor was identified in a middle-aged woman with Graves' hyperthyroidism. CDR3 amino acids: CASSSRDYTNEQFF. CDR3 sequence (DNA): TGCGCCAGCAGCTCCCGGGACTACACAAATGAGCAGTTCTTC.